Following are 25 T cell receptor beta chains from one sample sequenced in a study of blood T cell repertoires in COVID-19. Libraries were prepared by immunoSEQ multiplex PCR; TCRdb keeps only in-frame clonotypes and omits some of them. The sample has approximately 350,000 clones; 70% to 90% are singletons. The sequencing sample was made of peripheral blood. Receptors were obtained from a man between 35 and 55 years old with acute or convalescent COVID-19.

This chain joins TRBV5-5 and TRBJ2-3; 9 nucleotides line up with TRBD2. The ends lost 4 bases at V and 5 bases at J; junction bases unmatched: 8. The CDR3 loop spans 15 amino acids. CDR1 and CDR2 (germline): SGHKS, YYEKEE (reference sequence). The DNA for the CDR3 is TGTGCCAGCAGCCGCCGACTAGCGGAGAGAGATACGCAGTATTTT. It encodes CASSRRLAERDTQYF.

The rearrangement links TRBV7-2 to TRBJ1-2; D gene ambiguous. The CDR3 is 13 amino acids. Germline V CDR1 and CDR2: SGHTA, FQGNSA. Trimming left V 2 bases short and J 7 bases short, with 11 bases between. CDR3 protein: CASSLYEGGGYTF. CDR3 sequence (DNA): TGTGCCAGCAGCTTATACGAGGGTGGTGGCTACACCTTC.

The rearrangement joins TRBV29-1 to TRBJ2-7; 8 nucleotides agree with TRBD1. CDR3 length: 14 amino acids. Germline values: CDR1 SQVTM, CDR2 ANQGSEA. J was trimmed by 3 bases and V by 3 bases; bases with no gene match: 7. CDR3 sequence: CSVEGAGGIYEQYF. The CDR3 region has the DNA TGCAGCGTTGAGGGGGCAGGGGGCATCTACGAGCAGTACTTC.

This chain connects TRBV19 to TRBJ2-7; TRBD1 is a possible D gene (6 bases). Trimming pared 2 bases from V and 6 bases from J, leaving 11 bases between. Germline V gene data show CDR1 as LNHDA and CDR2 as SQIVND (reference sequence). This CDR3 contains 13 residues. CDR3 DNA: TGTGCCAGTAGTATACAGGGGCGGTCCGAGCAGTACTTC. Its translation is CASSIQGRSEQYF.

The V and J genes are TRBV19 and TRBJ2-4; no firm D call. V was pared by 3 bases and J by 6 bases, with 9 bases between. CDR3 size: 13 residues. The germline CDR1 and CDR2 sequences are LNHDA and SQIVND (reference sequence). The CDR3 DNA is TGTGCCAGTAGTATCCAGGCCGGAAACATTCAGTACTTC. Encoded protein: CASSIQAGNIQYF. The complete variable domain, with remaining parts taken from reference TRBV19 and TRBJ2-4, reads DGGITQSPKYLFRKEGQNVTLSCEQNLNHDAMYWYRQDPGQGLRLIYYSQIVNDFQKGDIAEGYSVSREKKESFPLTVTSAQKNPTAFYLCASSIQAGNIQYFGAGTRLSVL.

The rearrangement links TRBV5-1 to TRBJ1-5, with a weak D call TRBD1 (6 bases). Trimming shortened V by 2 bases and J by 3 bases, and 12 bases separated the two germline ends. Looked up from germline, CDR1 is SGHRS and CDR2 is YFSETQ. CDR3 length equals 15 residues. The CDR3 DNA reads TGCGCCAGCAGCTTCTCGGCAGGGGTCAATCAGCCCCAGCATTTT. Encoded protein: CASSFSAGVNQPQHF.

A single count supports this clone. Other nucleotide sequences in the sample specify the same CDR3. The CDR3 loop reads CASSVGRSTDTQYF. The CDR3 DNA reads as TGTGCCAGCAGCGTAGGTCGGAGCACAGATACGCAGTATTTT. This sequence joins TRBV9 and TRBJ2-3, with D hard to call. Deletions cut 0 bases from V and 0 bases from J, with 5 bases between. The CDR3 is 14 amino acids. Germline CDR1 reads SGDLS; CDR2 reads YYNGEE.

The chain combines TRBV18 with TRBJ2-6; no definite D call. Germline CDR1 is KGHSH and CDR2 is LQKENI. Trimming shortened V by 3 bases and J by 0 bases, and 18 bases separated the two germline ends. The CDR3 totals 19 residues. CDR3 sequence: CASSPLARWIPSGANVLTF. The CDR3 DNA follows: TGTGCCAGCTCACCGCTCGCCAGGTGGATACCCTCTGGGGCCAACGTCCTGACTTTC.

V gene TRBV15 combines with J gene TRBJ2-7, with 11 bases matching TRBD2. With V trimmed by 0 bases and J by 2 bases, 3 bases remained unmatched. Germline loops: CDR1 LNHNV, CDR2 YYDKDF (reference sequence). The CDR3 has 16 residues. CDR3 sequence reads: CATSRDYSGGAYEQYF. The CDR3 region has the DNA TGTGCCACCAGCAGAGACTATAGCGGGGGGGCCTACGAGCAGTACTTC.

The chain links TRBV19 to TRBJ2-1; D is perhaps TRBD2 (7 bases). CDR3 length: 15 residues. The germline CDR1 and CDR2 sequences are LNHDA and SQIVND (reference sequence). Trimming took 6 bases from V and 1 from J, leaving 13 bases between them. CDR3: CASRVRGGSYNEQFF. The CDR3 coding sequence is TGTGCCAGTAGGGTGAGGGGGGGGTCCTACAATGAGCAGTTCTTC.

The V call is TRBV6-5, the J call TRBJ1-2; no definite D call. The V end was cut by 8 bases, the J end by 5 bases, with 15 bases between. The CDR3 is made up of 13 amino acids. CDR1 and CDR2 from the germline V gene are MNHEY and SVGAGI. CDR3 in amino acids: CASGTRSGYGYTF. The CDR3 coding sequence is TGTGCCAGCGGTACCAGGTCGGGGTATGGCTACACCTTC.

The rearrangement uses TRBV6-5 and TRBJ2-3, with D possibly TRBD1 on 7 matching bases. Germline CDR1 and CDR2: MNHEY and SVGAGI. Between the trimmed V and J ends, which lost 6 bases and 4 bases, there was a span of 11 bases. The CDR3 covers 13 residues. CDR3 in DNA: TGTGCCAGCAGCGGAGGGACAGCAGATACGCAGTATTTT. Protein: CASSGGTADTQYF.

CDR3 nucleotides: TGTGCCAGTAGTATATTAACAGGGCGGGGGCAGTACACTGAAGCTTTCTTT. Amino acids: CASSILTGRGQYTEAFF. The gene calls are TRBV19 and TRBJ1-1; D is perhaps TRBD1 (6 bases). The germline CDR1 and CDR2 sequences are LNHDA and SQIVND (reference sequence). V gave up 2 bases and J gave up 3 bases, with 19 bases separating them. The CDR3 has 17 amino acids.

The CDR3: CASSLGPGIGGDGYEQYF. CDR3 coding DNA: TGTGCCAGCAGTTTAGGCCCCGGAATTGGCGGAGACGGGTACGAGCAGTACTTC. The rearrangement links TRBV28 to TRBJ2-7, with D hard to call. The CDR3 is made up of 18 amino acids. The germline V gene encodes CDR1 MDHEN and CDR2 SYDVKM. Trimming cost V 2 bases and J 4 bases, with 24 bases left between them. Full variable domain (remainder filled in from reference TRBV28 and TRBJ2-7): DVKVTQSSRYLVKRTGEKVFLECVQDMDHENMFWYRQDPGLGLRLIYFSYDVKMKEKGDIPEGYSVSREKKERFSLILESASTNQTSMYLCASSLGPGIGGDGYEQYFGPGTRLTVT.

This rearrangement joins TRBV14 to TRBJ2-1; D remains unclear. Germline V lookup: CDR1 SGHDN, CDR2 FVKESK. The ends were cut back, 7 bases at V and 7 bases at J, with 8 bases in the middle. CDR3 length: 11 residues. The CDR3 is CASNSGNEQFF. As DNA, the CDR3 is TGTGCCAGCAATTCCGGGAATGAGCAGTTCTTC. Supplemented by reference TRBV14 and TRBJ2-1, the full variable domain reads EAGVTQFPSHSVIEKGQTVTLRCDPISGHDNLYWYRRVMGKEIKFLLHFVKESKQDESGMPNNRFLAERTGGTYSTLKVQPAELEDSGVYFCASNSGNEQFFGPGTRLTVL.

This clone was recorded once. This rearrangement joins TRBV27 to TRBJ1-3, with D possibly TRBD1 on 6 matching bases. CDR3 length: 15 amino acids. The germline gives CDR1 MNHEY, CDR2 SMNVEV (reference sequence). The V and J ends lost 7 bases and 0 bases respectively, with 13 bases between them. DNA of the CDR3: TGTGCCAGCAAATTACAGGGTACCTCTGGAAACACCATATATTTT. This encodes CASKLQGTSGNTIYF.

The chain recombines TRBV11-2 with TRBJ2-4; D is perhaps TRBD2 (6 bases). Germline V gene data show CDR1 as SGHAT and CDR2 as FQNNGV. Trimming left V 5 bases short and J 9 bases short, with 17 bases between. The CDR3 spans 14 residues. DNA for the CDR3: TGTGCCAGCAGCCTATCCGGGACTTATAGCATTCAGTACTTC. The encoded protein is CASSLSGTYSIQYF.

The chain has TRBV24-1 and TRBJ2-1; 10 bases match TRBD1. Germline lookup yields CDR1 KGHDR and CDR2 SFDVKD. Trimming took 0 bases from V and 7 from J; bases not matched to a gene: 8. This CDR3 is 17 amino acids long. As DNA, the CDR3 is TGTGCCACCAGTGATTTGCCGGGACAGGGGACGACGAATGAGCAGTTCTTC. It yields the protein CATSDLPGQGTTNEQFF.

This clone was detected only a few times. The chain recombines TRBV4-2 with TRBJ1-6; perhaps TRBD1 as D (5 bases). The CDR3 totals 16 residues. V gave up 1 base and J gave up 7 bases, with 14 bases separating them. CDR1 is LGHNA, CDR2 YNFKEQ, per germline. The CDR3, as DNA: TGTGCCAGCAGCCAAGTCTTTCAGGGTTCGAATTCACCCCTCCACTTT. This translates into CASSQVFQGSNSPLHF.

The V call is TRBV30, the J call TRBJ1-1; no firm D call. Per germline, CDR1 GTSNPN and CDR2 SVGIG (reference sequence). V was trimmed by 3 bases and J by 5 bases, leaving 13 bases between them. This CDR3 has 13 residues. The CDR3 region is CAWRAGTGTEAFF. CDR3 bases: TGTGCCTGGAGGGCAGGAACGGGGACTGAAGCTTTCTTT.

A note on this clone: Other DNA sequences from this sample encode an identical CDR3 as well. The chain's CDR3 is CASSLLGRGQETQYF. In DNA, the CDR3 is TGTGCCAGCAGTTTGCTTGGAAGGGGCCAAGAGACCCAGTACTTC. This chain joins TRBV28 and TRBJ2-5, with D possibly TRBD1 on 5 matching bases. Deletions cut 3 bases from V and 1 base from J, with 12 bases between. This CDR3 spans 15 amino acids. Germline V gene sequence: CDR1 MDHEN, CDR2 SYDVKM.

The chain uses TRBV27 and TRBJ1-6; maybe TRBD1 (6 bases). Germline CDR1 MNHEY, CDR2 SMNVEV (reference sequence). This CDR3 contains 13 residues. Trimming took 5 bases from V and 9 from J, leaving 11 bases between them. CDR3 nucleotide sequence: TGTGCCAGCAGTATGACAGGTTCTTCACCCCTCCACTTT. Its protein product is CASSMTGSSPLHF.

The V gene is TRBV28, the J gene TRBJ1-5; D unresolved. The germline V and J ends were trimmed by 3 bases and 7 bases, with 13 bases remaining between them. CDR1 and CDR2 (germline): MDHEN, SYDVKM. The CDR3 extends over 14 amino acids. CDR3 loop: CASSFSTGWQPQHF. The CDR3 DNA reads TGTGCCAGCAGTTTCTCTACGGGTTGGCAGCCCCAGCATTTT.

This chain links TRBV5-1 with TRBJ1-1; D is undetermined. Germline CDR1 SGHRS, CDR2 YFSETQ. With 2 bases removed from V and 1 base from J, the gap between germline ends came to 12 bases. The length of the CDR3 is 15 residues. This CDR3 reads CASSLLPGRNTEAFF. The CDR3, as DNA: TGCGCCAGCAGCTTATTACCGGGAAGGAACACTGAAGCTTTCTTT.

This chain's CDR3 is CATSADRGPYNEQFF. The DNA of the CDR3 is TGTGCCACCAGCGCCGACAGGGGACCCTACAATGAGCAGTTCTTC. The chain couples TRBV24-1 to TRBJ2-1; 8 bases are a match to TRBD1. This CDR3 is 15 amino acids long. Trimming cost V 7 bases and J 2 bases; bases outside gene matches: 6. Germline CDR1 KGHDR, CDR2 SFDVKD.